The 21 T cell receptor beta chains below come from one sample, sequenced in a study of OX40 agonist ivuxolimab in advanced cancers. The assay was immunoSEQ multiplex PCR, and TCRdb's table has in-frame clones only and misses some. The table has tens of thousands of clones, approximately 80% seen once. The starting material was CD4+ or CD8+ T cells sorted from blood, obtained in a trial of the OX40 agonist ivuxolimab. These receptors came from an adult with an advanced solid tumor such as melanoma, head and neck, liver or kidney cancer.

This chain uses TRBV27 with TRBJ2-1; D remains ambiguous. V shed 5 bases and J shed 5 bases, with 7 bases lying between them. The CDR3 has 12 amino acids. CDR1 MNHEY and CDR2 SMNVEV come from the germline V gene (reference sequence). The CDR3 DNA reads TGTGCCAGCAGTCCCGACAACAATGAGCAGTTCTTC. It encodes CASSPDNNEQFF.

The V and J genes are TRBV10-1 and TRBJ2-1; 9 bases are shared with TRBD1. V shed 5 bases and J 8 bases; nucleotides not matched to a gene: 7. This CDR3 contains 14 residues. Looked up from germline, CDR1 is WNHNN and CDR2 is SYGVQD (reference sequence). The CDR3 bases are TGCGCCAGCAGTCGGGACAGGGAGAACGATGAGCAGTTCTTC. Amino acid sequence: CASSRDRENDEQFF.

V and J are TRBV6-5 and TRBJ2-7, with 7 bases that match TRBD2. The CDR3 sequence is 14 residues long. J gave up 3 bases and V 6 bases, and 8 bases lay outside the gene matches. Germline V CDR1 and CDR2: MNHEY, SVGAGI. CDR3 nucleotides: TGTGCCAGCAGCTCCGTGAGCGGGGACTACGAGCAGTACTTC. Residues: CASSSVSGDYEQYF.

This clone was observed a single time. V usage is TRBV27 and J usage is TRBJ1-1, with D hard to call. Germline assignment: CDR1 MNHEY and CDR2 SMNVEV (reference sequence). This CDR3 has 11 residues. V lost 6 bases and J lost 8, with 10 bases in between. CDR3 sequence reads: CASREGPEAFF. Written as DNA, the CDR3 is TGTGCCAGCAGGGAGGGTCCCGAAGCTTTCTTT.

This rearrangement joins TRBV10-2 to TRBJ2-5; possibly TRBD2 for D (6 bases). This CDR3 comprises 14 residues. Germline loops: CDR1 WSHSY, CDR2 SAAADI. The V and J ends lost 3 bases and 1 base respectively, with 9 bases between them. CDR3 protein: CASSEGSGQETQYF. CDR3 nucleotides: TGCGCCAGCAGTGAAGGTAGCGGCCAAGAGACCCAGTACTTC.

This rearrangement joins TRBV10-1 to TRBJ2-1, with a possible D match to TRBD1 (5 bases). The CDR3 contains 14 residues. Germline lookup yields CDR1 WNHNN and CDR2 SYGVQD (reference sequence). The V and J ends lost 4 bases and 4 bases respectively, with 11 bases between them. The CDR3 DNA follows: TGCGCCAGCAGTGCAACAGGTTCTTACAATGAGCAGTTCTTC. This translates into CASSATGSYNEQFF.

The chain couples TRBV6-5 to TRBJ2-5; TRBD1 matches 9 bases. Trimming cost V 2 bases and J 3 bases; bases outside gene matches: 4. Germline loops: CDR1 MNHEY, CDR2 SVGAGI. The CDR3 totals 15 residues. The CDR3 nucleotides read TGTGCCAGCAGTTACGGGACAGGGACAAAAGAGACCCAGTACTTC. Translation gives CASSYGTGTKETQYF.

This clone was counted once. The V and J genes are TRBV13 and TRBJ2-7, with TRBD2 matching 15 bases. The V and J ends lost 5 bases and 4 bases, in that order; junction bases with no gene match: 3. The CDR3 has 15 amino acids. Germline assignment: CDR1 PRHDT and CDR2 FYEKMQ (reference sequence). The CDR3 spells CASSRGTSGRYEQYF. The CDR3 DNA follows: TGTGCCAGCAGCCGAGGGACTAGCGGGAGGTACGAGCAGTACTTC.

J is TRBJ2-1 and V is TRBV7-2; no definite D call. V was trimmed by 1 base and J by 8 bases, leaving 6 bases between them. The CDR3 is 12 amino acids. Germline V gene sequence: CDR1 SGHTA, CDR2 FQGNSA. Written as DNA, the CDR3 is TGTGCCAGCAGCTTAGGAGACTATGAGCAGTTCTTC. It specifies CASSLGDYEQFF.

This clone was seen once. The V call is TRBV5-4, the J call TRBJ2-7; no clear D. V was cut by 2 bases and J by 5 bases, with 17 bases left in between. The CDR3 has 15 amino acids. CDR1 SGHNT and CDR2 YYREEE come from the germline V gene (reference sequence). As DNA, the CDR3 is TGTGCCAGCAGCTTAACCGGGTTTTCCTCTGACGAGCAGTACTTC. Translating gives CASSLTGFSSDEQYF.

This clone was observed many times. This chain's CDR3 is CASSSRGRSYEQYF. The CDR3, as DNA: TGTGCCAGCAGTTCCAGGGGAAGGTCCTACGAGCAGTACTTC. The chain carries TRBV27 and TRBJ2-7; D might be TRBD1 (6 bases). V shed 4 bases and J shed 1 base, with 11 bases lying between them. The CDR3 totals 14 residues. CDR1 MNHEY and CDR2 SMNVEV come from the germline V gene (reference sequence).

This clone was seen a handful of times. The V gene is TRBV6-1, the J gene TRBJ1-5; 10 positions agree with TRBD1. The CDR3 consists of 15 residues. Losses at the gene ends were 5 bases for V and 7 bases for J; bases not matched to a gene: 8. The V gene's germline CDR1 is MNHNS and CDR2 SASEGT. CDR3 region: CASSRQGAVEQPQHF. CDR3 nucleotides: TGTGCCAGCAGTCGACAGGGGGCAGTGGAGCAGCCCCAGCATTTT.

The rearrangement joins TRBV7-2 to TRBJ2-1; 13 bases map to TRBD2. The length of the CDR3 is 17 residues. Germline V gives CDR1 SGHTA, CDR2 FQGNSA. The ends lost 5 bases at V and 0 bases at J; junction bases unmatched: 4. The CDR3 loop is CASSLRTSGSSYNEQFF. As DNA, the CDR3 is TGTGCCAGCAGCCTCCGGACTAGCGGGAGCTCCTACAATGAGCAGTTCTTC.

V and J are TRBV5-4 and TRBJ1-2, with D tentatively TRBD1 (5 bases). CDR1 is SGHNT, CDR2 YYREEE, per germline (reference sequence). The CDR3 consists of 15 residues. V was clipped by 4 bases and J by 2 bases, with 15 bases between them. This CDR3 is CASSPGVGGNYGYTF. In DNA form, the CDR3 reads TGTGCCAGCAGCCCGGGGGTGGGCGGAAACTATGGCTACACCTTC.

The CDR3 DNA reads as TGTGCCAGCAGCCTCCCCCAGGGCCCAAATACGCAGTATTTT. It translates to CASSLPQGPNTQYF. The chain joins TRBV5-6 to TRBJ2-3; perhaps TRBD1 as D (5 bases). The V end lost 4 bases, the J end lost 7 bases, and 16 bases lay between the germline ends. The CDR3 length is 14 residues. Germline V CDR1 and CDR2: SGHDT, YYEEEE.

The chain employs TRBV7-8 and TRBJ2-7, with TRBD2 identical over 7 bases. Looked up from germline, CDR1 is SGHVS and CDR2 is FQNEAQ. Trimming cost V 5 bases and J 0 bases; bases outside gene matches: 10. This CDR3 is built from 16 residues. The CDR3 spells CASSTRAGKSSYEQYF. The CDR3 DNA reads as TGTGCCAGCAGCACGAGAGCGGGGAAAAGCTCCTACGAGCAGTACTTC. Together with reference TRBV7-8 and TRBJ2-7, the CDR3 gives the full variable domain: GAGVSQSPRYKVAKRGQDVALRCDPISGHVSLFWYQQALGQGPEFLTYFQNEAQLDKSGLPSDRFFAERPEGSVSTLKIQRTQQEDSAVYLCASSTRAGKSSYEQYFGPGTRLTVT.

Written as DNA, the CDR3 is TGTGCCAGCAGCTTGGGACAGGGGTACACCGGGGAGCTGTTTTTT. Translating gives CASSLGQGYTGELFF. The chain employs TRBV5-4 and TRBJ2-2; 8 bases fit TRBD1. In germline, CDR1 is SGHNT, CDR2 YYREEE (reference sequence). The junction had 1 base not matched to a gene; V was cut back by 0 bases and J by 3 bases. The CDR3 covers 15 residues.

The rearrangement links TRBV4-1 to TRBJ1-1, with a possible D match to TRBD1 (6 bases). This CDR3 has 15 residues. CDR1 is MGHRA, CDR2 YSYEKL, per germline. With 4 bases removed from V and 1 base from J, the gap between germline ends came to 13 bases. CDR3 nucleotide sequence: TGCGCCAGCAGCCGCGTGAGGACAGAGAACACTGAAGCTTTCTTT. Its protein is CASSRVRTENTEAFF.

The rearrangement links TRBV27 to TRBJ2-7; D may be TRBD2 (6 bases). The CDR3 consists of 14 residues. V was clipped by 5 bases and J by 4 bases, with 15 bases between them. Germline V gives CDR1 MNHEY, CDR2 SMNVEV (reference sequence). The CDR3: CASSQVASAYEQYV. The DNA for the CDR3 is TGTGCCAGCAGTCAGGTAGCTAGCGCATACGAGCAGTACGTC.

As DNA, the CDR3 is TGTGCCAGCAGCACCGGGACACTCAATCAGCCCCAGCATTTT. Its translation: CASSTGTLNQPQHF. The chain has TRBV27 and TRBJ1-5, with a possible D match to TRBD1 (6 bases). Germline V gene data show CDR1 as MNHEY and CDR2 as SMNVEV (reference sequence). The CDR3 is 14 amino acids. The ends were cut back, 6 bases at V and 3 bases at J, with 12 bases in the middle.

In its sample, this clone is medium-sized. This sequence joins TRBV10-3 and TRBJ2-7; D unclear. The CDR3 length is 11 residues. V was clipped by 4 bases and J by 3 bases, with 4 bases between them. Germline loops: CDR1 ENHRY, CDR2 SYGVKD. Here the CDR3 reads CAISGDYEQYF. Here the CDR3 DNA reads TGTGCCATCAGTGGGGACTACGAGCAGTACTTC.